A selection of T cell receptor beta chains follows, all from one sample in a study of OX40 agonist ivuxolimab in advanced cancers. Clones were read by immunoSEQ multiplex PCR, and TCRdb kept only the in-frame ones, dropping some. The sample has about 94,000 clones, approximately 94% seen once; the top ten hold less than 0.2%. The sample in question was CD4+ or CD8+ T cells sorted from blood, obtained in a trial of the OX40 agonist ivuxolimab. The receptors here all came from an adult with an advanced solid tumor such as melanoma, head and neck, liver or kidney cancer. Each CDR3 is given with its conserved first and last residue. Fields, in order: D gene, J gene, V gene, clone size, CDR3 protein, CDR3 DNA. The D gene is left open where the match is weak. Clone size appears in some rows only: once, few, many, or a class for an expanded clone.

- TRBJ2-2 TRBV5-4 - CASSVATEAGELFF TGTGCCAGCAGCGTTGCGACGGAGGCCGGGGAGCTGTTTTTT
- TRBJ1-2 TRBV2 once CASSDGKRTGYTF TGTGCCAGCAGTGACGGCAAACGGACTGGCTACACCTTC
- TRBJ2-1 TRBV7-2 once CASSSSTGNYNEQFF TGTGCCAGCAGCTCTTCCACAGGGAACTACAATGAGCAGTTCTTC
TRBD1 TRBJ1-5 TRBV18 once CASSPGTGPLNQPQHF TGTGCCAGCTCACCAGGGACAGGGCCCCTCAATCAGCCCCAGCATTTT
TRBD2 TRBJ2-1 TRBV11-2 - CASSSLAGSSYNEQFF TGTGCCAGCAGCTCCTTAGCGGGCAGCTCCTACAATGAGCAGTTCTTC
TRBD1 TRBJ2-6 TRBV2 once CASTQRQGWGSGANVLTF TGTGCCAGCACCCAAAGACAGGGGTGGGGCTCTGGGGCCAACGTCCTGACTTTC
- TRBJ2-7 TRBV4-3 - CASSRGTGLHEQYF TGCGCCAGCAGCCGGGGCACGGGTCTCCACGAGCAGTACTTC
- TRBJ2-7 TRBV7-2 - CASSLRQGWEYEQYF TGTGCCAGCAGCTTAAGGCAAGGCTGGGAGTACGAGCAGTACTTC
TRBD1 TRBJ1-5 TRBV6-6 - CASSYPPGQGDQPQHF TGTGCCAGCAGTTACCCACCGGGACAGGGGGATCAGCCCCAGCATTTT
- TRBJ2-2 TRBV29-1 - CSVGPRQVSGELFF TGCAGCGTTGGTCCCCGGCAGGTTTCCGGGGAGCTGTTTTTT
- TRBJ2-7 TRBV4-3 once CASSQEGPTAHGWGEQYF TGCGCCAGCAGCCAAGAGGGGCCGACAGCCCACGGGTGGGGTGAGCAGTACTTC
- TRBJ2-7 TRBV18 - CASSPDRASYEQYF TGTGCCAGCTCACCGGACCGAGCCTCCTACGAGCAGTACTTC
- TRBJ2-7 TRBV18 - CASTPPISGTGRSEQYF TGTGCCAGCACACCACCCATTTCCGGGACCGGCCGGTCCGAGCAGTACTTC
- TRBJ2-7 TRBV9 - CANSAGPTYEQYF TGTGCCAACAGCGCGGGCCCGACCTACGAGCAGTACTTC
- TRBJ1-6 TRBV9 - CASSSDMSSYNSPLHF TGTGCCAGCAGCTCTGACATGAGCTCCTATAATTCACCCCTCCACTTT
- TRBJ1-1 TRBV2 - CASRFIEGRIEAFF TGTGCCAGCAGATTCATTGAGGGTAGGATTGAAGCTTTCTTT
- TRBJ2-1 TRBV25-1 - CASSEPGQPYNEQFF TGTGCCAGCAGTGAACCCGGACAGCCTTACAATGAGCAGTTCTTC
TRBD1 TRBJ1-5 TRBV7-8 - CASSRHYWTGLAGSPQPQHF TGTGCCAGCAGCCGACACTATTGGACAGGGTTGGCTGGCAGTCCGCAGCCCCAGCATTTT
TRBD2 TRBJ2-3 TRBV28 - CASSSPGLSFWDTQYF TGTGCCAGCAGTTCCCCGGGACTATCTTTCTGGGATACGCAGTATTTT
- TRBJ2-3 TRBV30 - CAWSWGKSSTDTQYF TGTGCCTGGAGCTGGGGTAAATCTAGCACAGATACGCAGTATTTT
TRBD1 TRBJ1-2 TRBV5-8 - CASSSPRTGRYGYTF TGTGCCAGCAGCTCGCCCCGGACAGGGCGCTATGGCTACACCTTC
TRBD2 TRBJ2-1 TRBV10-3 - CASQVNLAGGHQVYNEQFF TGTGCCAGTCAGGTCAATTTAGCGGGGGGGCACCAGGTTTACAATGAGCAGTTCTTC
TRBD2 TRBJ2-7 TRBV7-2 - CASSLTLAGTYEQYF TGTGCCAGCAGCTTGACGCTAGCGGGGACCTACGAGCAGTACTTC
TRBD1 TRBJ2-7 TRBV10-1 - CASSDHGTGAYEQYF TGCGCCAGCAGTGACCACGGGACAGGGGCCTACGAGCAGTACTTC
- TRBJ2-7 TRBV28 - CASITPGTYSYEQYF TGTGCCAGCATCACTCCCGGGACGTACTCCTACGAGCAGTACTTC
- TRBJ2-7 TRBV27 - CASYRANSYEQYF TGTGCCAGCTACCGGGCCAACTCCTACGAGCAGTACTTC
- TRBJ2-7 TRBV28 - CASSSTRTYEQYF TGTGCCAGCAGTTCGACTAGGACCTACGAGCAGTACTTC
- TRBJ1-2 TRBV5-4 - CASSFPTPNYGYTF TGTGCCAGCAGCTTTCCCACACCTAACTATGGCTACACCTTC
- TRBJ2-1 TRBV9 - CASSQNTGYDNEQFF TGTGCCAGCAGCCAAAACACAGGGTACGACAATGAGCAGTTCTTC
TRBD1 TRBJ2-7 TRBV5-6 - CASCKGASYEQYF TGTGCCAGCTGCAAGGGGGCTTCCTACGAGCAGTACTTC
- TRBJ1-2 TRBV30 - CAWSVKSGGGWLGYTF TGTGCCTGGAGTGTAAAATCCGGAGGGGGTTGGCTTGGCTACACCTTC
TRBD1 TRBJ1-5 TRBV7-2 once CASSSRQGAQPQHF TGTGCCAGCAGCTCCAGACAGGGGGCTCAGCCCCAGCATTTT
- TRBJ2-5 TRBV15 - CATSRGGEETQYF TGTGCCACCAGCAGAGGAGGGGAAGAGACCCAGTACTTC
TRBD2 TRBJ2-1 TRBV7-9 - CASSLTSGGYNEQFF TGTGCCAGCAGCTTAACTAGCGGGGGATACAATGAGCAGTTCTTC
- TRBJ1-1 TRBV4-1 - CASSQKSGGKDTEAFF TGCGCCAGCAGCCAAAAAAGCGGGGGAAAGGACACTGAAGCTTTCTTT
TRBD2 TRBJ2-5 TRBV10-1 - CASSERTSVETQYF TGCGCCAGCAGTGAGCGGACTAGTGTCGAGACCCAGTACTTC
- TRBJ1-4 TRBV28 - CASITGSTNEKLFF TGTGCCAGCATCACAGGGAGCACTAATGAAAAACTGTTTTTT
- TRBJ2-7 TRBV11-2 - CASSLERDEQYF TGTGCCAGCAGCTTAGAACGGGACGAGCAGTACTTC
- TRBJ2-1 TRBV7-9 - CASSLILGNEQFF TGTGCCAGCAGCTTAATACTGGGGAATGAGCAGTTCTTC
TRBD1 TRBJ2-7 TRBV7-2 - CASRPLTGSYEQYF TGTGCCAGCAGACCTCTGACAGGGTCCTACGAGCAGTACTTC
TRBD1 TRBJ2-3 TRBV6-1 - CAGRQGQDTQYF TGTGCCGGACGACAGGGGCAAGATACGCAGTATTTT
- TRBJ1-2 TRBV7-3 - CASSLGDVSPSYGYTF TGTGCCAGCAGCTTAGGGGACGTGTCCCCTAGCTATGGCTACACCTTC
TRBD1 TRBJ2-3 TRBV18 - CASSPSAAAGGLNPPDTQYF TGTGCCAGCTCACCATCGGCGGCGGCAGGGGGCCTTAACCCCCCAGATACGCAGTATTTT
- TRBJ1-3 TRBV28 once CASSSNGNTIYF TGTGCCAGCAGTTCGAATGGAAACACCATATATTTT
- TRBJ1-1 TRBV18 - CASSPLPEGRGTEAFF TGTGCCAGCTCACCACTACCGGAGGGTCGAGGCACTGAAGCTTTCTTT
- TRBJ1-2 TRBV18 few CASSQGRSSGYTF TGTGCCAGCTCACAGGGACGGTCATCTGGCTACACCTTC
- TRBJ1-2 TRBV11-1 - CASSLGGLSGYTF TGTGCCAGCAGCTTAGGCGGTCTTTCGGGCTACACCTTC
TRBD1 TRBJ1-2 TRBV19 - CASSKDRVDGYTF TGTGCCAGTAGTAAGGACAGGGTGGATGGCTACACCTTC
- TRBJ2-3 TRBV5-1 - CASSLEAPGGTQYF TGCGCCAGCAGCTTGGAGGCTCCTGGGGGTACGCAGTATTTT